The rows below give T cell receptor beta chains drawn from one sample of a study of blood T cell repertoires in COVID-19. Generated by immunoSEQ multiplex PCR, the TCRdb table keeps only in-frame clones and is missing some. The repertoire has roughly 220,000 clones, approximately 84% of them found once; the top ten carry 2% to 2.5%. Sequenced sample: peripheral blood. The source is a woman in her fifties or sixties with acute or convalescent COVID-19. Each CDR3 is given with its conserved first and last residue. The D gene is left open where the match is weak. Expanded clones get a size class; other rows say once, few or many, or leave the size out.

size	D	J	V	CDR3	DNA
.	TRBD1	TRBJ1-2	TRBV4-3	CASSHSRPGGFYGYTF	TGCGCCAGCAGCCATTCGCGGCCAGGGGGGTTTTATGGCTACACCTTC
.	.	TRBJ1-6	TRBV5-4	CASSLAPGINSPLHF	TGTGCCAGCAGCTTGGCTCCGGGGATCAATTCACCCCTCCACTTT
few	.	TRBJ2-7	TRBV24-1	CATSEGPWSYEQYF	TGTGCCACCAGTGAGGGCCCTTGGTCCTACGAGCAGTACTTC
few	TRBD1	TRBJ1-6	TRBV5-1	CASSWGSGTAENSPLHF	TGCGCCAGCAGCTGGGGTTCCGGGACAGCGGAGAATTCACCCCTCCACTTT
once	TRBD2	TRBJ2-3	TRBV5-5	CASSSGLASVAYF	TGTGCCAGCAGCTCGGGACTAGCCAGCGTCGCGTATTTT
.	.	TRBJ2-7	TRBV28	CASSLPHTYEQYF	TGTGCCAGCAGTTTACCACACACCTACGAGCAGTACTTC
.	TRBD1	TRBJ1-5	TRBV4-2	CASSQEQGAGEQPQHF	TGTGCCAGCAGCCAAGAGCAGGGGGCAGGGGAACAGCCCCAGCATTTT
few	TRBD2	TRBJ2-5	TRBV30	CAWSRGGGETQYF	TGTGCCTGGAGTCGGGGGGGCGGGGAGACCCAGTACTTC
.	.	TRBJ1-2	TRBV3-1/TRBV3-2	CASSQEAGGGYTF	TGTGCCAGCAGCCAAGAGGCGGGTGGTGGCTACACCTTC
.	.	TRBJ2-3	TRBV6-1	CASSERRRPRDTQYF	TGTGCCAGCAGTGAACGCAGGAGGCCACGGGATACGCAGTATTTT
.	.	TRBJ1-2	TRBV28	CASSFTGKIYGYTF	TGTGCCAGCAGTTTCACGGGGAAAATCTATGGCTACACCTTC
.	.	TRBJ2-3	TRBV11-3	CASSLEAPPTGPSTDTQYF	TGTGCCAGCAGCTTAGAAGCCCCGCCCACAGGCCCTAGCACAGATACGCAGTATTTT
.	TRBD1	TRBJ1-4	TRBV6-5	CASSRQGHNEKLFF	TGTGCCAGCAGCCGACAGGGCCATAATGAAAAACTGTTTTTT
once	TRBD1	TRBJ1-2	TRBV5-6	CASSAAGGYGYTF	TGTGCCAGCAGCGCAGCAGGGGGGTATGGCTACACCTTC
.	.	TRBJ1-2	TRBV3-1/TRBV3-2	CASSQRSHGYTF	TGTGCCAGCAGCCAGAGGAGTCATGGCTACACCTTC